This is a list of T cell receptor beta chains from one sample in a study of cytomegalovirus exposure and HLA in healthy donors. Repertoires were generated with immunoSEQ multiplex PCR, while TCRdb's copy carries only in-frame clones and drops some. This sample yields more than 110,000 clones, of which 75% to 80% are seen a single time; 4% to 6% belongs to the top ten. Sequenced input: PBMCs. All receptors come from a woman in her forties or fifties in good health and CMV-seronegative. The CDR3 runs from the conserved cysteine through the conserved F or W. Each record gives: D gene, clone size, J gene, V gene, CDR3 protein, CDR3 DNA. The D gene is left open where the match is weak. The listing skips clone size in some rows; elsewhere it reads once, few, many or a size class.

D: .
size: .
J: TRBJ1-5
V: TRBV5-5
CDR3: CASSLLGEGNQPQHF
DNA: TGTGCCAGCAGCTTGTTGGGGGAGGGGAATCAGCCCCAGCATTTT

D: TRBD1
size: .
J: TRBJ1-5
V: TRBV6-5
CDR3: CASSYGGQGAEPQHF
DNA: TGTGCCAGCAGTTACGGGGGACAGGGGGCAGAGCCCCAGCATTTT

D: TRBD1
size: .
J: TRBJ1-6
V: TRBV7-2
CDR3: CASSPTGGRNSPLHF
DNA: TGTGCCAGCAGCCCGACAGGGGGCCGGAATTCACCCCTCCACTTT

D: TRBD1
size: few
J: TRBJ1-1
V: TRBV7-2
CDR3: CASSHGWGQGAGNTEAFF
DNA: TGTGCCAGCAGCCACGGCTGGGGACAGGGGGCAGGGAACACTGAAGCTTTCTTT

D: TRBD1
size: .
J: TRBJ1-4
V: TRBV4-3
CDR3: CASSHGQGVEKLFF
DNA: TGCGCCAGCAGCCATGGACAGGGAGTTGAAAAACTGTTTTTT

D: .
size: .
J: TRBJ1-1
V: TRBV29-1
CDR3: CSVELVGRSEAFF
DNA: TGCAGCGTTGAATTGGTAGGCAGGTCCGAAGCTTTCTTT

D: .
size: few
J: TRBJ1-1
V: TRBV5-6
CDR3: CASSAREWGTEAFF
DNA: TGTGCCAGCAGCGCCCGGGAGTGGGGCACTGAAGCTTTCTTT

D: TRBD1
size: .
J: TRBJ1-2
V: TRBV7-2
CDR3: CASSFTTGDGYTF
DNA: TGTGCCAGCAGTTTCACGACAGGGGATGGCTACACCTTC

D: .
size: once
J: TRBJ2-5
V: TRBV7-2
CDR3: CAVGSTETQYF
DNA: TGTGCCGTGGGCTCGACAGAGACCCAGTACTTC

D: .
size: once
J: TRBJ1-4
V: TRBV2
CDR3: CASTRDTVFNEKLFF
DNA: TGTGCCAGCACCCGGGACACAGTTTTTAATGAAAAACTGTTTTTT

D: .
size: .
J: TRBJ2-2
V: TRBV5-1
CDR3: CASSLDGGNTGELFF
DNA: TGCGCCAGCAGCTTGGACGGGGGGAACACCGGGGAGCTGTTTTTT

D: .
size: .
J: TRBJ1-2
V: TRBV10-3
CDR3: CAISEGQDIYGYTF
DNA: TGTGCCATCAGTGAGGGGCAGGATATCTATGGCTACACCTTC

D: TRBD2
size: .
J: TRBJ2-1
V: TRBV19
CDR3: CASSMGLAVTNEQFF
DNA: TGTGCCAGTAGTATGGGGCTAGCGGTAACCAATGAGCAGTTCTTC

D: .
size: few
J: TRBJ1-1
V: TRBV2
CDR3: CASSSEGAGSEAFF
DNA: TGTGCCAGCAGTTCAGAAGGAGCGGGGTCTGAAGCTTTCTTT

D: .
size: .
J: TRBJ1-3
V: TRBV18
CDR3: CASSVAGGGSGNTIYF
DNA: TGTGCCAGCTCAGTCGCGGGGGGAGGCTCTGGAAACACCATATATTTT

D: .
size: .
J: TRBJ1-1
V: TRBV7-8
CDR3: CASSGGRVAPTEAFF
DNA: TGTGCCAGCAGCGGGGGCCGGGTCGCCCCCACTGAAGCTTTCTTT

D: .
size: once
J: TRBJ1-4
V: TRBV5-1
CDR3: CASSKTVSNEKLFF
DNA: TGCGCCAGCAGCAAGACAGTCTCAAATGAAAAACTGTTTTTT

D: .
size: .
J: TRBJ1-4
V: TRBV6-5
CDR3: CASSDSATNEKLFF
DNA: TGTGCCAGCAGTGACAGCGCAACTAATGAAAAACTGTTTTTT

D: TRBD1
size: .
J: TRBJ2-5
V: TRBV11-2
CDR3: CASGPGQQETQYF
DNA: TGTGCCAGCGGGCCGGGACAGCAAGAGACCCAGTACTTC

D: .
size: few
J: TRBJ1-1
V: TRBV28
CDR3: CASLPPEGGGAEAFF
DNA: TGTGCCAGCCTTCCCCCGGAGGGAGGGGGGGCTGAAGCTTTCTTT

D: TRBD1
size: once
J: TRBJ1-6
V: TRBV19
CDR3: CASRRGQQNNSPLHF
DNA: TGTGCCAGTAGAAGGGGACAGCAGAATAATTCACCCCTCCACTTT

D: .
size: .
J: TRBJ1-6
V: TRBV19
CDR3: CASSITLAGVDSPLHF
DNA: TGTGCCAGTAGTATTACCCTCGCAGGGGTAGATTCACCCCTCCACTTT

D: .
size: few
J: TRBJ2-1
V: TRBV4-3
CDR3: CASSQDFSSSSYNEQFF
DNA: TGCGCCAGCAGCCAAGATTTTAGCTCGAGCTCCTACAATGAGCAGTTCTTC

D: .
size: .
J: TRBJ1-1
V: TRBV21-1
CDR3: CASSKWVGRTEAFF
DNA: TGTGCCAGCAGCAAATGGGTGGGGCGCACTGAAGCTTTCTTT

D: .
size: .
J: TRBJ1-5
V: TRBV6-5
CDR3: CASTPLSGQPQHF
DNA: TGTGCCAGCACACCTCTATCGGGTCAGCCCCAGCATTTT

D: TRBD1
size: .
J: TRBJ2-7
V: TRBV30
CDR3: CAWSTGGTYEQYF
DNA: TGTGCCTGGAGTACAGGGGGGACCTACGAGCAGTACTTC

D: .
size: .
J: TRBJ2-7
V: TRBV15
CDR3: CATSRGVRAYEQYF
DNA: TGTGCCACCAGCAGAGGGGTCAGGGCCTACGAGCAGTACTTC

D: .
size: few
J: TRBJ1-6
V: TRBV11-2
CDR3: CASSLHREGSPLHF
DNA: TGTGCCAGCAGCTTACACAGGGAGGGTTCACCCCTCCACTTT

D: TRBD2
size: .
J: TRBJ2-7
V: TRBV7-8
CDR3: CASSPSGGPTYEQYF
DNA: TGTGCCAGCAGCCCTAGCGGGGGACCAACCTACGAGCAGTACTTC

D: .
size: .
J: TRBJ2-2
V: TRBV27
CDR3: CASNPGTNTGELFF
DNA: TGTGCCAGCAACCCCGGGACTAACACCGGGGAGCTGTTTTTT

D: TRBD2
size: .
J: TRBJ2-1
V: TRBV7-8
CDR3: CASSLDWAGGGEQFF
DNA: TGTGCCAGCAGCTTAGATTGGGCGGGGGGAGGTGAGCAGTTCTTC